The 12 T cell receptor beta chains reported below all come from one sample, sequenced in a study of T-cell reconstitution after alpha-beta-depleted transplantation in children. During its preparation, the TCRbeta library received unique molecular identifiers. MiXCR, run by TCRdb on the PCR reads, gives a single entry per CDR3 protein. Seen here are more than 85,000 distinct CDR3 sequences, about a tenth observed once, and the top ten hold around 8.2%. The sequenced sample was PBMCs from the stem cell graft donor, obtained from the stem cell graft. Receptors originate from a human donor who donated a stem cell graft to a child with acute lymphoblastic leukemia.

Ten or more counts support this clonotype. An end of the junction does not agree with germline; a read error may underlie this. The chain carries TRBV5-1 and TRBJ2-1; D ambiguous. This CDR3 is 11 amino acids long. Per germline, CDR1 SGHRS and CDR2 YFSETQ. The CDR3 protein is CASRLAYEQFF. CDR3 DNA: TGCGCCAGCAGGTTGGCGTATGAGCAGTTCTTC.

This clonotype came up many times. The V gene is TRBV20-1, the J gene TRBJ2-7; D is unresolved. V lost 3 bases to trimming and J lost 0 bases, with 12 bases between them. The germline V gene has CDR1 DFQATT and CDR2 SNEGSKA (reference sequence). The CDR3 covers 14 residues. The CDR3 DNA reads TGCAGTGCTAGGGGTCCTTTTAGCTCCTACGAGCAGTACTTC. Translation gives CSARGPFSSYEQYF.

As regards this clonotype: Possible read error: a much larger clone is one base away. The V gene is TRBV5-4, the J gene TRBJ2-1; perhaps TRBD1 as D (5 bases). Deletions cut 4 bases from V and 5 bases from J, with 19 bases between. CDR1 and CDR2 from the germline V gene are SGHNT and YYREEE (reference sequence). This CDR3 is built from 16 residues. In DNA, the CDR3 is TGTGCCAGCAGCATTTCAGGGCCAAGCGCTAACAATGAGCAGTTCTTC. This sequence encodes CASSISGPSANNEQFF.

This clonotype was observed many times. V is TRBV5-1 and J is TRBJ2-3; unclear D gene. The CDR3 contains 13 residues. The V end lost 1 base, the J end lost 1 base, and 4 bases lay between the germline ends. CDR1 SGHRS and CDR2 YFSETQ come from the germline V gene. The CDR3: CASSLTRTDTQYF. The CDR3, as DNA: TGCGCCAGCAGCTTGACCCGCACAGATACGCAGTATTTT. The whole variable domain, remainder taken from reference TRBV5-1 and TRBJ2-3, is KAGVTQTPRYLIKTRGQQVTLSCSPISGHRSVSWYQQTPGQGLQFLFEYFSETQRNKGNFPGRFSGRQFSNSRSEMNVSTLELGDSALYLCASSLTRTDTQYFGPGTRLTVL.

This clonotype was seen many times. The rearrangement uses TRBV6-1 and TRBJ1-4; D is unclear. V dropped 5 bases and J dropped 7 bases, with 20 bases sitting between them. The CDR3 is 16 residues long. The germline gives CDR1 MNHNS, CDR2 SASEGT. The CDR3 region is CASSRLPGFKSEKLFF. The CDR3 region has the DNA TGTGCCAGCAGTCGACTGCCGGGATTTAAGAGTGAAAAACTGTTTTTT.

This clonotype was detected many times. The rearrangement joins TRBV10-2 to TRBJ1-2, with D tentatively TRBD1 (6 bases). The CDR3 runs to 14 residues. Per the germline V gene, CDR1 is WSHSY and CDR2 is SAAADI. The ends were cut back, 6 bases at V and 3 bases at J, with 14 bases in the middle. CDR3 residues: CASSTGTRHYGYTF. DNA for the CDR3: TGCGCCAGCAGCACAGGGACGCGGCACTATGGCTACACCTTC.

This clonotype was detected ten times or more. The chain has TRBV29-1 and TRBJ2-5; TRBD1 matches at 8 bases. Germline V CDR1 and CDR2: SQVTM, ANQGSEA. The CDR3 has 13 residues. Unmatched junction bases numbered 4, after V lost 7 bases and J lost 0 bases. The CDR3 spells CSARTGYQETQYF. In DNA form, the CDR3 reads TGCAGCGCCCGGACAGGGTACCAAGAGACCCAGTACTTC.

In this sample, this clonotype turned up many times. The chain combines TRBV4-1 with TRBJ2-1; 9 nucleotides align to TRBD1. CDR1 and CDR2 (germline): MGHRA, YSYEKL. The CDR3 has 13 amino acids. Unmatched junction bases numbered 9, after V lost 6 bases and J lost 12 bases. The DNA for the CDR3 is TGCGCCAGCAGACCTCCCTACAGGGGGCCGCAGTTCTTC. This gives the protein CASRPPYRGPQFF.

Worth noting for this clonotype: A much larger clone lies a single base off, so this may be a read error. V gene TRBV20-1 combines with J gene TRBJ2-5; possible D gene TRBD1, 6 bases. Trimming shortened V by 1 base and J by 5 bases, and 17 bases separated the two germline ends. The CDR3 totals 15 residues. Per germline, CDR1 DFQATT and CDR2 SNEGSKA (reference sequence). CDR3 in amino acids: CSARVQSGGTETQYF. The CDR3 coding sequence is TGCAGTGCTAGAGTCCAGAGTGGGGGCACGGAGACCCAGTACTTC.

The V and J genes are TRBV19 and TRBJ2-7; perhaps TRBD2 as D (6 bases). V gave up 5 bases and J gave up 0 bases, with 17 bases separating them. Germline-derived CDR1 and CDR2 are LNHDA and SQIVND (reference sequence). CDR3 length equals 16 residues. CDR3 bases: TGTGCCAGTAGTGGTAGCGGACACCCCACCTCCTACGAGCAGTACTTC. Its translation: CASSGSGHPTSYEQYF.

This clonotype came up many times. The V and J genes are TRBV7-2 and TRBJ2-5; D is ambiguous. Germline V lookup: CDR1 SGHTA, CDR2 FQGNSA. The CDR3 has 15 amino acids. The germline V and J ends were trimmed by 1 base and 4 bases, with 13 bases remaining between them. CDR3 nucleotide sequence: TGTGCCAGCAGCTTAGGGCCTAGATTCCTAGAGACCCAGTACTTC. This codes for CASSLGPRFLETQYF.

The chain is built from TRBV7-2 and TRBJ2-7; D is ambiguous. The CDR3 has 12 amino acids. Germline V gene data show CDR1 as SGHTA and CDR2 as FQGNSA. With 2 bases removed from V and 8 bases from J, the gap between germline ends came to 10 bases. In DNA, the CDR3 is TGTGCCAGCAGCTTATCGAGCGCGAAGCAGTACTTC. It is translated as CASSLSSAKQYF. Full variable domain (remainder filled in from reference TRBV7-2 and TRBJ2-7): GAGVSQSPSNKVTEKGKDVELRCDPISGHTALYWYRQSLGQGLEFLIYFQGNSAPDKSGLPSDRFSAERTGGSVSTLTIQRTQQEDSAVYLCASSLSSAKQYFGPGTRLTVT.